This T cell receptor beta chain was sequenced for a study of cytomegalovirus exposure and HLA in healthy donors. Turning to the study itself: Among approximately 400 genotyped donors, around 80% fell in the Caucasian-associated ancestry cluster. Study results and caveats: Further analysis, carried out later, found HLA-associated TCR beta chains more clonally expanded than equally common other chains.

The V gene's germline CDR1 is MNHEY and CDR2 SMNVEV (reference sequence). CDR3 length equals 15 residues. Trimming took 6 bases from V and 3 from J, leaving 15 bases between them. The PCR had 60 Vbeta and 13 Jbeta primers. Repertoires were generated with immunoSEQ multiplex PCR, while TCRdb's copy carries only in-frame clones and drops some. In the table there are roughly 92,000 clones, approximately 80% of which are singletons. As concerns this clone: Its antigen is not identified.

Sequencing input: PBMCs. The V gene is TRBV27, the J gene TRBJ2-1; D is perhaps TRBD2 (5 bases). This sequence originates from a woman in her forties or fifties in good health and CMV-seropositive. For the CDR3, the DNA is TGTGCCAGCAGCCCCACCCCACTAGGCTACAATGAGCAGTTCTTC. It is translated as CASSPTPLGYNEQFF.